What follows are 16 T cell receptor beta chains derived from one specimen sequenced in a study of lymphopenia after photon versus proton radiotherapy. Produced via immunoSEQ multiplex PCR; TCRdb's table is partial and in-frame only. The table lists approximately 30,000 clones, 85% to 95% of them singletons, with approximately 0.72% in the top ten. Sequenced here: peripheral blood, sampled from a patient treated with photon-based radiotherapy. The receptors shown here come from a woman in her 50s with cholangiocarcinoma.

The rearrangement uses TRBV2 and TRBJ1-1; the D gene is possibly TRBD1 (5 bases). This CDR3 is 12 amino acids long. Trimming left V 10 bases short and J 6 bases short, with 15 bases between. In germline, CDR1 is SNHLY, CDR2 FYNNEI. The CDR3: CATKGTSAEAFF. As DNA, the CDR3 is TGTGCCACCAAGGGGACTTCGGCTGAAGCTTTCTTT. Looking up the rest from reference TRBV2 and TRBJ1-1 gives the full variable domain: EPEVTQTPSHQVTQMGQEVILRCVPISNHLYFYWYRQILGQKVEFLVSFYNNEISEKSEIFDDQFSVERPDGSNFTLKIRSTKLEDSAMYFCATKGTSAEAFFGQGTRLTVV.

The V call is TRBV7-9, the J call TRBJ1-1; the D gene is possibly TRBD1 (5 bases). The germline V gene has CDR1 SEHNR and CDR2 FQNEAQ (reference sequence). The ends were cut back, 6 bases at V and 11 bases at J, with 16 bases in the middle. The CDR3 length is 12 residues. Here the CDR3 DNA reads TGTGCCAGCAGTCCGTCCGGGACGGGCGCTTTCTTT. Its protein product is CASSPSGTGAFF.

The V and J genes are TRBV2 and TRBJ1-2; D gene ambiguous. The CDR3 spans 12 residues. Germline-derived CDR1 and CDR2 are SNHLY and FYNNEI. V was pared by 3 bases and J by 0 bases, with 2 bases between. CDR3 in amino acids: CASSDTNYGYTF. CDR3 nucleotides: TGTGCCAGCAGTGACACTAACTATGGCTACACCTTC.

The chain is built from TRBV6-5 and TRBJ2-5; D might be TRBD1 or TRBD2, each matching 5 bases. Germline V gene sequence: CDR1 MNHEY, CDR2 SVGAGI. The CDR3 covers 14 residues. The V and J ends lost 0 bases and 1 base respectively, with 6 bases between them. This chain's CDR3 is CASSYSGTQETQYF. CDR3 nucleotides: TGTGCCAGCAGTTACTCCGGGACCCAAGAGACCCAGTACTTC.

The gene calls are TRBV4-1 and TRBJ1-2; TRBD1 is a possible D gene (5 bases). Germline values: CDR1 MGHRA, CDR2 YSYEKL. The CDR3 totals 13 residues. Between the trimmed V and J ends, which lost 0 bases and 8 bases, there was a span of 10 bases. The CDR3 region is CASSQDRAGGYTF. CDR3 DNA sequence: TGCGCCAGCAGCCAAGATCGGGCAGGGGGCTACACCTTC.

This chain uses TRBV11-2 with TRBJ2-2; 7 bases match TRBD1. From germline, CDR1 is SGHAT and CDR2 FQNNGV. The CDR3 has 17 amino acids. V shed 2 bases and J 0 bases; nucleotides not matched to a gene: 6. The CDR3 DNA reads TGTGCCAGCAGCTTACGGGACAGCCTCTCGAACACCGGGGAGCTGTTTTTT. This codes for CASSLRDSLSNTGELFF.

There are a few counts of this clone. The chain has TRBV21-1 and TRBJ2-7. TRBV21-1 is described as a pseudogene. The CDR3 length is 8 residues. The CDR3 here is CASSKACF. The CDR3, as DNA: TGTGCCAGCAGCAAAGCGTGCTTC.

The rearrangement joins TRBV5-6 to TRBJ1-3; D is ambiguous. V lost 4 bases, J lost 0 bases, and 17 bases lay in between. Germline V lookup: CDR1 SGHDT, CDR2 YYEEEE. The CDR3 spans 17 residues. In nucleotides, the CDR3 is TGTGCCAGCAGCCCCCGTCTTAAGCAGTTCTCTGGAAACACCATATATTTT. It specifies CASSPRLKQFSGNTIYF.

The J gene is TRBJ1-2, the V gene TRBV29-1; D ambiguous. V was trimmed by 4 bases and J by 3 bases, leaving 6 bases between them. The CDR3 runs to 11 residues. Germline V CDR1 and CDR2: SQVTM, ANQGSEA. This CDR3 is CSVVSDYGYTF. The CDR3, as DNA: TGCAGCGTTGTCTCGGACTATGGCTACACCTTC. Supplemented by reference TRBV29-1 and TRBJ1-2, the full variable domain reads SAVISQKPSRDICQRGTSLTIQCQVDSQVTMMFWYRQQPGQSLTLIATANQGSEATYESGFVIDKFPISRPNLTFSTLTVSNMSPEDSSIYLCSVVSDYGYTFGSGTRLTVV.

The chain recombines TRBV5-1 with TRBJ1-1; a weak D match, TRBD1 (6 bases). CDR3 size: 14 residues. The germline V gene encodes CDR1 SGHRS and CDR2 YFSETQ. V lost 0 bases and J 1 base, leaving 7 bases between the germline ends. CDR3 nucleotide sequence: TGCGCCAGCAGCTTGGGGACAGCGAACACTGAAGCTTTCTTT. It specifies CASSLGTANTEAFF. Drawing the rest from reference TRBV5-1 and TRBJ1-1, the complete variable domain is KAGVTQTPRYLIKTRGQQVTLSCSPISGHRSVSWYQQTPGQGLQFLFEYFSETQRNKGNFPGRFSGRQFSNSRSEMNVSTLELGDSALYLCASSLGTANTEAFFGQGTRLTVV.

The chain joins TRBV10-3 to TRBJ1-6; 8 bases are shared with TRBD1. The CDR3 extends over 15 amino acids. Germline CDR1 reads ENHRY; CDR2 reads SYGVKD. V lost 2 bases to trimming and J lost 8 bases; unmatched junction nucleotides: 5. This chain's CDR3 is CAISERQGMDSPLHF. CDR3 in DNA: TGTGCCATCAGTGAGAGACAGGGGATGGATTCACCCCTCCACTTT.

The chain combines TRBV7-9 with TRBJ1-1; D is undetermined. The V end was cut by 5 bases, the J end by 8 bases, with 12 bases between. Germline V CDR1 and CDR2: SEHNR, FQNEAQ (reference sequence). This CDR3 region has 12 residues. CDR3 residues: CASSPQTPEAFF. Here the CDR3 DNA reads TGTGCCAGCAGCCCCCAGACCCCAGAAGCTTTCTTT.

The V call is TRBV18, the J call TRBJ1-1, with 8 bases matching TRBD1. CDR1 KGHSH and CDR2 LQKENI come from the germline V gene. The V gene end was trimmed by 5 bases and the J gene end by 5 bases; junction bases not matched to a gene: 13. The CDR3 has 16 amino acids. CDR3 in amino acids: CASSTGQGLRRTEAFF. The CDR3 bases are TGTGCCAGCTCAACCGGACAGGGCTTACGTAGGACTGAAGCTTTCTTT. Combining the CDR3 with reference TRBV18 and TRBJ1-1 gives the whole variable domain NAGVMQNPRHLVRRRGQEARLRCSPMKGHSHVYWYRQLPEEGLKFMVYLQKENIIDESGMPKERFSAEFPKEGPSILRIQQVVRGDSAAYFCASSTGQGLRRTEAFFGQGTRLTVV.

The J gene is TRBJ1-2, the V gene TRBV30; D is ambiguous. V shed 2 bases and J shed 9 bases, with 13 bases lying between them. Germline-derived CDR1 and CDR2 are GTSNPN and SVGIG (reference sequence). The CDR3 contains 12 residues. CDR3 protein: CAWSTWTASYTF. The CDR3 coding sequence is TGTGCCTGGAGTACCTGGACGGCTAGCTACACCTTC.

The gene calls are TRBV5-1 and TRBJ1-1, with D uncertain. V was trimmed by 3 bases and J by 1 base, leaving 7 bases between them. This CDR3 is built from 13 residues. In germline, CDR1 is SGHRS, CDR2 YFSETQ. This CDR3 is CASSYPANTEAFF. CDR3 coding DNA: TGCGCCAGCAGCTACCCAGCGAACACTGAAGCTTTCTTT.

This clone occurred once. This chain uses TRBV11-2 with TRBJ2-5; D is perhaps TRBD2 (5 bases). Germline V lookup: CDR1 SGHAT, CDR2 FQNNGV. The V end was cut by 5 bases, the J end by 3 bases, with 16 bases between. The CDR3 length is 15 residues. This CDR3 is CASSPPRGLEETQYF. In DNA form, the CDR3 reads TGTGCCAGCAGCCCACCCCGGGGATTGGAAGAGACCCAGTACTTC.